This TCR beta chain is from a study of technical replicates of blood from several donors. Sequencing used immunoSEQ multiplex PCR; TCRdb keeps in-frame clones, though not all of them. Of about 84,000 clones listed, less than 98% are singletons. Trimming left V 0 bases short and J 1 base short, with 11 bases between. CDR3 length: 16 residues. Germline V gene data show CDR1 as SGHRS and CDR2 as YFSETQ. Sequences were obtained from T cells isolated from PBMCs. This receptor was taken from a human donor in good health. V gene TRBV5-1 combines with J gene TRBJ1-3; D is ambiguous. The CDR3 sequence is CASSLVSGSSGNTIYF. The CDR3 bases are TGCGCCAGCAGCTTGGTATCGGGGTCTTCTGGAAACACCATATATTTT.